This TCR beta chain came from a study of cytomegalovirus exposure and HLA in healthy donors. Whole-study findings and limits: The majority of TCR sequences were rare, yet some public TCRs appeared in many donors.

A multiplex PCR was run with 60 Vbeta primers and 13 Jbeta primers. Profiling relied on immunoSEQ multiplex PCR, and the TCRdb table lists in-frame clones only, not all of them. Here the sample spans approximately 130,000 clones, about 9.4% being singletons. Germline CDR1 and CDR2: LNHDA and SQIVND (reference sequence). V lost 0 bases, J lost 5 bases, and 10 bases lay in between. The CDR3 runs 14 residues. Note on this clone: Its antigen is still unknown.

The clonotype was recovered from a woman aged 40 to 50 in good health and CMV-seropositive. The sample comprised PBMCs. This chain joins TRBV19 and TRBJ1-1; no reliable D call. The CDR3 DNA sequence: TGTGCCAGTAGTATAGATCCTAGCGTTACTGAAGCTTTCTTT. It specifies CASSIDPSVTEAFF.